What follows are 21 T cell receptor beta chains derived from one specimen sequenced in a study of blood T cell repertoires in COVID-19. Assay: immunoSEQ multiplex PCR; the TCRdb copy retains only in-frame clones and omits some. Of roughly 68,000 clones in the sample, roughly 91% were seen once. The sample taken for sequencing was PBMCs or T cells enriched from blood (not recorded which). These receptor sequences come from a woman aged 40 to 50 who had recovered from COVID-19.

The V call is TRBV9, the J call TRBJ2-2; D gene unclear. The CDR3 spans 13 residues. Germline V lookup: CDR1 SGDLS, CDR2 YYNGEE. Trimming removed 3 bases from V and 2 bases from J, with 5 bases in between. CDR3 sequence (DNA): TGTGCCAGCAGCGCAACTAACACCGGGGAGCTGTTTTTT. Amino acids: CASSATNTGELFF.

This rearrangement joins TRBV2 to TRBJ1-4; 7 bases line up with TRBD1. Germline values: CDR1 SNHLY, CDR2 FYNNEI. There are 13 residues in the CDR3. V dropped 7 bases and J dropped 5; count of bases not matched to a gene: 4. CDR3 sequence: CASIIRGNEKLFF. DNA of the CDR3: TGTGCCAGCATCATCAGGGGGAATGAAAAACTGTTTTTT.

J is TRBJ1-1 and V is TRBV5-1; D may be TRBD1 (5 bases). The V and J ends lost 0 bases and 2 bases respectively, with 14 bases between them. The CDR3 is 16 residues long. Germline CDR1 SGHRS, CDR2 YFSETQ. The chain's CDR3 is CASSLVQGTVNTEAFF. In DNA, the CDR3 is TGCGCCAGCAGCTTGGTCCAGGGCACAGTAAACACTGAAGCTTTCTTT.

The genes are TRBV6-1 and TRBJ2-5, with 15 bases matching TRBD2. Germline-derived CDR1 and CDR2 are MNHNS and SASEGT. The CDR3 length is 18 residues. The V segment lost 0 bases and the J segment 5 bases; nucleotides outside the gene matches: 7. The CDR3 protein is CASSEAWTSGGASETQYF. Written as DNA, the CDR3 is TGTGCCAGCAGTGAAGCGTGGACTAGCGGGGGGGCGTCGGAGACCCAGTACTTC.

This clone has a single count. This sequence joins TRBV29-1 and TRBJ2-7, with D maybe TRBD1 (6 bases). V gave up 1 base and J gave up 6 bases, with 10 bases separating them. The V gene's germline CDR1 is SQVTM and CDR2 ANQGSEA. This CDR3 has 12 amino acids. The CDR3 loop is CSVEGQGLEQYF. CDR3 bases: TGCAGCGTTGAAGGTCAGGGGCTCGAGCAGTACTTC.

The gene calls are TRBV27 and TRBJ2-1, with TRBD2 matching over 8 bases. CDR1 is MNHEY and CDR2 is SMNVEV in the germline V gene (reference sequence). This CDR3 is 13 amino acids long. J lost 7 bases, V lost 5 bases, and 4 bases had no gene match. CDR3 coding DNA: TGTGCCAGCAGTCCGGGACTAGTTAATGAGCAGTTCTTC. It translates to CASSPGLVNEQFF.

This chain links TRBV5-1 with TRBJ2-7; TRBD1 agrees at 8 bases. Looked up from germline, CDR1 is SGHRS and CDR2 is YFSETQ. The CDR3 loop spans 14 amino acids. V lost 3 bases, J lost 3 bases, and 5 bases stayed unmatched. The CDR3 bases are TGCGCCAGCAGCTCCCCGGGACAGGACTACGAGCAGTACTTC. Amino acid sequence: CASSSPGQDYEQYF.

This chain links TRBV6-6 with TRBJ1-6; perhaps TRBD1 as D (5 bases). V lost 5 bases, J lost 6 bases, and 17 bases lay in between. The CDR3 consists of 16 residues. Per the germline V gene, CDR1 is MNHNY and CDR2 is SVGAGI (reference sequence). The CDR3 loop is CASSRLGGGTNSPLHF. CDR3 DNA: TGTGCCAGCAGTCGACTTGGGGGAGGGACTAATTCACCCCTCCACTTT.

The CDR3 nucleotides read TGCGCCAGCAGCCTTGGGGACAGGGGGCTTTCTTCAGGGGTAACAGATACGCAGTATTTT. Its protein product is CASSLGDRGLSSGVTDTQYF. The rearrangement joins TRBV5-1 to TRBJ2-3, with TRBD1 identical over 12 bases. CDR1 is SGHRS and CDR2 is YFSETQ in the germline V gene. This CDR3 has 20 residues. V shed 4 bases and J 3 bases; nucleotides not matched to a gene: 18. The whole variable domain, filled in from reference TRBV5-1 and TRBJ2-3, reads KAGVTQTPRYLIKTRGQQVTLSCSPISGHRSVSWYQQTPGQGLQFLFEYFSETQRNKGNFPGRFSGRQFSNSRSEMNVSTLELGDSALYLCASSLGDRGLSSGVTDTQYFGPGTRLTVL.

The J gene is TRBJ2-3, the V gene TRBV5-1, with 13 bases identical to TRBD2. Germline CDR1 and CDR2: SGHRS and YFSETQ. V shed 4 bases and J 5 bases; nucleotides not matched to a gene: 19. CDR3 size: 20 residues. This chain's CDR3 is CASSAKTSGGSPSIQDTQYF. DNA of the CDR3: TGCGCCAGCAGCGCAAAGACTAGCGGGGGGTCACCTTCAATCCAAGATACGCAGTATTTT.

The chain joins TRBV5-1 to TRBJ1-2, with D possibly matching TRBD1 (5 bases). Germline values: CDR1 SGHRS, CDR2 YFSETQ. CDR3 length: 15 residues. V lost 4 bases, J lost 2 bases, and 15 bases lay in between. This chain's CDR3 is CASSTGTARNYGYTF. CDR3 DNA: TGCGCCAGCAGCACAGGTACCGCCCGGAACTATGGCTACACCTTC. The full variable domain, its missing parts supplied by reference TRBV5-1 and TRBJ1-2, is KAGVTQTPRYLIKTRGQQVTLSCSPISGHRSVSWYQQTPGQGLQFLFEYFSETQRNKGNFPGRFSGRQFSNSRSEMNVSTLELGDSALYLCASSTGTARNYGYTFGSGTRLTVV.

This clone was seen more than once but under ten times. The genes are TRBV5-1 and TRBJ1-1; TRBD1 agrees at 10 bases. The CDR3 is 17 residues long. Germline values: CDR1 SGHRS, CDR2 YFSETQ. Trimming at V came to 0 bases and at J to 1 base, leaving 6 bases not matched to a gene. CDR3 in DNA: TGCGCCAGCAGCTTGGGACAGGGGGCGCGGAAGAACACTGAAGCTTTCTTT. This gives the protein CASSLGQGARKNTEAFF.

The chain combines TRBV10-1 with TRBJ2-4, with a weak D call TRBD1 (5 bases). V lost 6 bases to trimming and J lost 3 bases, with 15 bases between them. The germline CDR1 and CDR2 sequences are WNHNN and SYGVQD (reference sequence). The CDR3 contains 15 residues. The CDR3 protein is CASSYTQDYKNIQYF. CDR3 DNA sequence: TGCGCCAGCAGCTACACACAGGATTACAAAAACATTCAGTACTTC.

The gene calls are TRBV6-5 and TRBJ2-5; weak D call: TRBD1 (7 bases). CDR1 and CDR2 (germline): MNHEY, SVGAGI. V lost 10 bases, J lost 4 bases, and 10 bases lay in between. The CDR3 has 11 amino acids. CDR3 sequence reads: CAIRGAETQYF. The DNA of the CDR3 is TGTGCCATCAGGGGGGCAGAGACCCAGTACTTC.

A single count supports this clone. This sequence joins TRBV18 and TRBJ2-3, with 8 bases that match TRBD2. Trimming at V came to 1 base and at J to 2 bases, leaving 5 bases not matched to a gene. The CDR3 sequence is 16 residues long. Germline V gene data show CDR1 as KGHSH and CDR2 as LQKENI. This CDR3 is CASSPLRGGATDTQYF. CDR3 sequence (DNA): TGTGCCAGCTCACCACTACGGGGGGGGGCCACAGATACGCAGTATTTT. Full variable domain (missing parts from reference TRBV18 and TRBJ2-3): NAGVMQNPRHLVRRRGQEARLRCSPMKGHSHVYWYRQLPEEGLKFMVYLQKENIIDESGMPKERFSAEFPKEGPSILRIQQVVRGDSAAYFCASSPLRGGATDTQYFGPGTRLTVL.

As regards this clone: Other DNA sequences of this sample code for an identical CDR3. The genes are TRBV5-1 and TRBJ2-7; 7 bases agree with TRBD1. The CDR3 length is 14 residues. Germline values: CDR1 SGHRS, CDR2 YFSETQ. J lost 2 bases, V lost 0 bases, and 2 bases had no gene match. CDR3 sequence reads: CASSLGQGAYEQYF. In DNA, the CDR3 is TGCGCCAGCAGCTTGGGACAGGGAGCCTACGAGCAGTACTTC.

The V and J genes are TRBV5-6 and TRBJ2-3; TRBD2 matches at 9 bases. Germline CDR1 SGHDT, CDR2 YYEEEE. J lost 0 bases, V lost 1 base, and 3 bases had no gene match. The CDR3 is 16 amino acids. CDR3 DNA: TGTGCCAGCAGCTTGTTAGCGGGGGAGAGCACAGATACGCAGTATTTT. This translates into CASSLLAGESTDTQYF.

DNA for the CDR3: TGTGCCAGCAACCCCAAGACAGGCTCTGAAGCTTTCTTT. Its translation: CASNPKTGSEAFF. V is TRBV9 and J is TRBJ1-1; perhaps TRBD1 as D (6 bases). CDR1 SGDLS and CDR2 YYNGEE come from the germline V gene. V lost 6 bases, J lost 6 bases, and 15 bases lay in between. This CDR3 region has 13 residues. The full variable domain, completed using reference TRBV9 and TRBJ1-1, is DSGVTQTPKHLITATGQRVTLRCSPRSGDLSVYWYQQSLDQGLQFLIQYYNGEERAKGNILERFSAQQFPDLHSELNLSSLELGDSALYFCASNPKTGSEAFFGQGTRLTVV.

This chain joins TRBV5-1 and TRBJ1-1; 10 nucleotides agree with TRBD1. Germline values: CDR1 SGHRS, CDR2 YFSETQ. The CDR3 extends over 15 amino acids. J gave up 6 bases and V 5 bases, and 10 bases lay outside the gene matches. The chain's CDR3 is CASRVGTGEAAEAFF. CDR3 DNA sequence: TGCGCCAGCAGGGTCGGGACAGGGGAAGCCGCTGAAGCTTTCTTT.

The chain uses TRBV7-9 and TRBJ1-5, with D maybe TRBD1 (6 bases). V lost 4 bases, J lost 2 bases, and 6 bases lay in between. This CDR3 has 13 amino acids. Germline V lookup: CDR1 SEHNR, CDR2 FQNEAQ (reference sequence). CDR3 nucleotides: TGTGCCAGCAGCTCAGGGGGCAATCAGCCCCAGCATTTT. Translating it yields CASSSGGNQPQHF.

The V and J genes are TRBV11-2 and TRBJ2-7; 11 positions match TRBD2. The germline V gene encodes CDR1 SGHAT and CDR2 FQNNGV. CDR3 size: 14 residues. Unmatched junction bases numbered 4, after V lost 5 bases and J lost 4 bases. The CDR3 region is CASSPLAGGYEQYF. The CDR3 DNA is TGTGCCAGCAGCCCCCTAGCGGGGGGTTACGAGCAGTACTTC. The complete variable domain, with remaining parts taken from reference TRBV11-2 and TRBJ2-7, reads EAGVAQSPRYKIIEKRQSVAFWCNPISGHATLYWYQQILGQGPKLLIQFQNNGVVDDSQLPKDRFSAERLKGVDSTLKIQPAKLEDSAVYLCASSPLAGGYEQYFGPGTRLTVT.